This TCR beta chain originates from a study of blood T cell repertoires in COVID-19. Looking at the study overall: COVID-19 samples collected from the United States, Italy and Spain covered acute and convalescent phases.

Original analysis: It was from reference gene primer amplification that nucleated cell counts were estimated. Some clones are missing from TCRdb's copy, which holds only in-frame ones; the method was immunoSEQ multiplex PCR. From that table come the V and J calls and clone size; the DNA was used to work out D and trimming. The sample lists about 120,000 clones; roughly 90% were seen once. Patients in Seattle were enrolled during active infection, then followed longitudinally. Looked up from germline, CDR1 is LNHDA and CDR2 is SQIVND (reference sequence). V was shortened by 8 bases and J by 5 bases, with 20 bases between the two germline ends. This CDR3 is 15 amino acids long.

Sequenced: peripheral blood. The TCR comes from a woman aged 60 to 75 with COVID-19, enrolled during active disease. The chain links TRBV19 to TRBJ2-3; tentatively, D is TRBD1 (8 bases). The CDR3 loop reads CASGLAGGTGDTQYF. As DNA, the CDR3 is TGTGCCAGTGGCTTAGCGGGTGGGACAGGAGATACGCAGTATTTT. Together with reference TRBV19 and TRBJ2-3, the CDR3 gives the full variable domain: DGGITQSPKYLFRKEGQNVTLSCEQNLNHDAMYWYRQDPGQGLRLIYYSQIVNDFQKGDIAEGYSVSREKKESFPLTVTSAQKNPTAFYLCASGLAGGTGDTQYFGPGTRLTVL.